This note documents a single T cell receptor beta chain sequence. The sample belongs to a study of ipilimumab plus nivolumab after autologous stem cell transplantation. CDR1 is SQVTM and CDR2 is ANQGSEA in the germline V gene. V was trimmed by 4 bases and J by 6 bases, leaving 13 bases between them. There are 13 residues in the CDR3. Checkpoint therapy with ipilimumab 1 mg/kg began 14 to 28 days after transplant. Assay used: immunoSEQ multiplex PCR; TCRdb lists only in-frame clones, some missing. The table lists tens of thousands of clones, 83% of them singletons. The origin of this receptor is a male donor with diffuse large B-cell lymphoma. The sequencing used PBMCs, collected in a trial of ipilimumab plus nivolumab as post-transplant consolidation. The chain couples TRBV29-1 to TRBJ1-3, with TRBD1 as a possible D gene (6 bases). The chain's CDR3 is CSVVMQGSNTIYF. The CDR3 bases are TGCAGCGTTGTAATGCAGGGGTCAAACACCATATATTTT.